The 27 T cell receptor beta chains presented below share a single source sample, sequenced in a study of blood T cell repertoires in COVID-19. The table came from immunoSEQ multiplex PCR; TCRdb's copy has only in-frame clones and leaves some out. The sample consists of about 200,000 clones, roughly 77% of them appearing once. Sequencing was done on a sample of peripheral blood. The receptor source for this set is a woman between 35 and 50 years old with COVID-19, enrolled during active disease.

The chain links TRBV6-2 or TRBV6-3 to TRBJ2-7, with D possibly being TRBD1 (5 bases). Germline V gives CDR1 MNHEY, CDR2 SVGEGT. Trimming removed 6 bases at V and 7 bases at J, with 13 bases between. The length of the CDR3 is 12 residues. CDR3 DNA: TGTGCCAGCAGCCGACAGAAATGGGAGCAGTACTTC. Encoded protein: CASSRQKWEQYF.

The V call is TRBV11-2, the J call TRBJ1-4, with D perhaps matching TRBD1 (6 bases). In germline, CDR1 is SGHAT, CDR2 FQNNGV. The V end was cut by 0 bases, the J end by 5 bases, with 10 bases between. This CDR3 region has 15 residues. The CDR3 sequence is CASSLEGARNEKLFF. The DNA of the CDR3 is TGTGCCAGCAGCTTAGAGGGGGCGCGAAATGAAAAACTGTTTTTT.

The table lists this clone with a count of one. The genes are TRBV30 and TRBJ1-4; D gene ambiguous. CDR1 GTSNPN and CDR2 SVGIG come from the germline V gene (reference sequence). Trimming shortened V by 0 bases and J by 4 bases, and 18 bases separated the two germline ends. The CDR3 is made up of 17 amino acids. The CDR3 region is CAWSVAGIVSYNEKLFF. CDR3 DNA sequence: TGTGCCTGGAGTGTAGCCGGGATTGTAAGCTATAATGAAAAACTGTTTTTT. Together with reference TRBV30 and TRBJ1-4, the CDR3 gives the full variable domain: SQTIHQWPATLVQPVGSPLSLECTVEGTSNPNLYWYRQAAGRGLQLLFYSVGIGQISSEVPQNLSASRPQDRQFILSSKKLLLSDSGFYLCAWSVAGIVSYNEKLFFGSGTQLSVL.

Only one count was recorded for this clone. The CDR3 DNA reads TGTGCTACGGGACAGCTCATGAACACTGAAGCTTTCTTT. Its protein product is CATGQLMNTEAFF. The chain recombines TRBV6-5 with TRBJ1-1; 7 nucleotides line up with TRBD1. Germline CDR1 reads MNHEY; CDR2 reads SVGAGI. The CDR3 has 13 residues.

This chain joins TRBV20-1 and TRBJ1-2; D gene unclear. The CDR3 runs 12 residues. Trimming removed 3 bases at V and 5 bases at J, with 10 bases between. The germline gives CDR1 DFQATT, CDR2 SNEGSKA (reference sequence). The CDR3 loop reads CSASAGGYGYTF. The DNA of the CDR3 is TGCAGTGCTAGTGCAGGTGGATATGGCTACACCTTC.

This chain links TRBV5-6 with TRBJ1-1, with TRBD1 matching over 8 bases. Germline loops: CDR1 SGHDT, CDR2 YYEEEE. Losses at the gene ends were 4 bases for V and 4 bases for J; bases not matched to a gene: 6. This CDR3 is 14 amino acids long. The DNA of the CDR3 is TGTGCCAGCAGCCCGCCAGGGGGCGGCACTGAAGCTTTCTTT. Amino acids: CASSPPGGGTEAFF.

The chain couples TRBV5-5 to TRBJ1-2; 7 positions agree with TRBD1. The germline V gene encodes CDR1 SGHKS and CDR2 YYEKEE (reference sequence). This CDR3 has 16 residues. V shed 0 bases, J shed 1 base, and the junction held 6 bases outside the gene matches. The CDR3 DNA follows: TGTGCCAGCAGCTTGGGGACAGGAGCGTTTAACTATGGCTACACCTTC. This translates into CASSLGTGAFNYGYTF.

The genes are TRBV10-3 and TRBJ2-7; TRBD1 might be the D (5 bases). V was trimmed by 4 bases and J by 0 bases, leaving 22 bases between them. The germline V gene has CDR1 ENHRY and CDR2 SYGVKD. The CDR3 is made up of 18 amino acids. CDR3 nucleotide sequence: TGTGCCATCAGTGGTCAAGGTTGGGGCCCACAAAGCTCCTACGAGCAGTACTTC. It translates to CAISGQGWGPQSSYEQYF.

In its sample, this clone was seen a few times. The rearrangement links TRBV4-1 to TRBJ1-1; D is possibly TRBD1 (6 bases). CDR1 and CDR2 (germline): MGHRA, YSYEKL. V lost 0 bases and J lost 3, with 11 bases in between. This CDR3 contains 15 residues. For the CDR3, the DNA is TGCGCCAGCAGCCAAGATGGGTACAGGGACACTGAAGCTTTCTTT. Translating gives CASSQDGYRDTEAFF.

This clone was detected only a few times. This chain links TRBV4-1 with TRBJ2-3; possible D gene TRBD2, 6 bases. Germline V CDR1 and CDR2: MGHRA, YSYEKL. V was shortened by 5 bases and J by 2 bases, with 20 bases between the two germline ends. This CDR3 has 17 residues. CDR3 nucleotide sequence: TGCGCCAGCAGCACTGAATCAAAAGGGACTTACACAGATACGCAGTATTTT. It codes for CASSTESKGTYTDTQYF.

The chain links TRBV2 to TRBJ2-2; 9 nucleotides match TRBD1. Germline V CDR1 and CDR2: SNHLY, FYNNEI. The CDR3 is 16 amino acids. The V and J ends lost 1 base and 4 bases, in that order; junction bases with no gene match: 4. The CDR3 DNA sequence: TGTGCCAGCAGTGAAGAGGGACAGGGCATCACCGGGGAGCTGTTTTTT. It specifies CASSEEGQGITGELFF.

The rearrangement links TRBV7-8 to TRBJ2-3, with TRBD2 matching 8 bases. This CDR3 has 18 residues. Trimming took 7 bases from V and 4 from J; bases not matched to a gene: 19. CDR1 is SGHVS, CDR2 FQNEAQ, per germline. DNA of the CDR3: TGTGCCAGCACCCAGCCCCGACAAAGCGGGAGTGGCGCAGATACGCAGTATTTT. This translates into CASTQPRQSGSGADTQYF.

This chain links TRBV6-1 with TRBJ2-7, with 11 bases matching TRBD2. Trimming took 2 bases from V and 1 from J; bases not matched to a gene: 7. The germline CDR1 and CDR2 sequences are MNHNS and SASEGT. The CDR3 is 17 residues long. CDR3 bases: TGTGCCAGCAGTGAACACGCCGGGACTAGCGGATCCTACGAGCAGTACTTC. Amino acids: CASSEHAGTSGSYEQYF.

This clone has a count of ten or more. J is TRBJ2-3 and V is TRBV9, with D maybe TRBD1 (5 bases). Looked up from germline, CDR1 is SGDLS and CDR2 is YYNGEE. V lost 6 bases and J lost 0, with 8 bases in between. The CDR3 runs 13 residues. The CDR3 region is CASTQGSTDTQYF. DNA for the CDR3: TGTGCCAGCACCCAGGGTAGCACAGATACGCAGTATTTT.

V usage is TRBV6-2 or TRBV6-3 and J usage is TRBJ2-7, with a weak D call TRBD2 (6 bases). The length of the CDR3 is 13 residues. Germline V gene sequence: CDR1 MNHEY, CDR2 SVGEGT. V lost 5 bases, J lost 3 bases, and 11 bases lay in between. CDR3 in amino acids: CASSMTSHYEQYF. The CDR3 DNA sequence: TGTGCCAGCAGTATGACTAGTCACTACGAGCAGTACTTC.

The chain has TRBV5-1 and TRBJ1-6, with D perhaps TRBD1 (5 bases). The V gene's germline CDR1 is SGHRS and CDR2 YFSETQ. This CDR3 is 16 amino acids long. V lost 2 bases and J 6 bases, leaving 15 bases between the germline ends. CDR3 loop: CASSLNQGGLNSPLHF. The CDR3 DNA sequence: TGCGCCAGCAGCTTAAACCAGGGTGGTCTTAATTCACCCCTCCACTTT.

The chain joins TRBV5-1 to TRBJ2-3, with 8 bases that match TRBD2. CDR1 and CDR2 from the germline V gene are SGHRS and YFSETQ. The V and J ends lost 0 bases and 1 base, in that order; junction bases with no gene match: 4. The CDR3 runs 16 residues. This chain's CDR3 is CASSLEYSGGTDTQYF. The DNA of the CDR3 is TGCGCCAGCAGCTTGGAGTATAGCGGGGGCACAGATACGCAGTATTTT.

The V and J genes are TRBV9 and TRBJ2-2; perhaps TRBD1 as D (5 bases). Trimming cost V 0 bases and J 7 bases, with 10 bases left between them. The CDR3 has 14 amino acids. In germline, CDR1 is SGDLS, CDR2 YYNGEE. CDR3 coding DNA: TGTGCCAGCAGCGTAGCAACCAGGGACGGGGAGCTGTTTTTT. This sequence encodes CASSVATRDGELFF.

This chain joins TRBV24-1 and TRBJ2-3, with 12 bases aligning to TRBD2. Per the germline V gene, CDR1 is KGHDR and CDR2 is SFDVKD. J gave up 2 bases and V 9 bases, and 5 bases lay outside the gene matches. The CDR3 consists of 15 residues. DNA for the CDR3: TGTGCCACCTCGACTAGCGGGGGAAACACAGATACGCAGTATTTT. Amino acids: CATSTSGGNTDTQYF.

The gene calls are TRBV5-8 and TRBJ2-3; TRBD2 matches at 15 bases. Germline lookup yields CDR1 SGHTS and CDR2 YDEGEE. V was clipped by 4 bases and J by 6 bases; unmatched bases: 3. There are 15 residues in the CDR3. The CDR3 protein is CASSLGLAGGDTQYF. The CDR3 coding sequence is TGTGCCAGCAGCCTCGGACTAGCGGGAGGGGATACGCAGTATTTT.

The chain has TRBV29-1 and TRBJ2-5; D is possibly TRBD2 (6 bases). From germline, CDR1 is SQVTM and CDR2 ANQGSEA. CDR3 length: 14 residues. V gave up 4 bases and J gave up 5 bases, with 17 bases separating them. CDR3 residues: CSVGDPGVAETQYF. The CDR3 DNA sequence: TGCAGCGTTGGCGATCCGGGGGTTGCGGAGACCCAGTACTTC. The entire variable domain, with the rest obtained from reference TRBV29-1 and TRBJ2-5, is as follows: SAVISQKPSRDICQRGTSLTIQCQVDSQVTMMFWYRQQPGQSLTLIATANQGSEATYESGFVIDKFPISRPNLTFSTLTVSNMSPEDSSIYLCSVGDPGVAETQYFGPGTRLLVL.

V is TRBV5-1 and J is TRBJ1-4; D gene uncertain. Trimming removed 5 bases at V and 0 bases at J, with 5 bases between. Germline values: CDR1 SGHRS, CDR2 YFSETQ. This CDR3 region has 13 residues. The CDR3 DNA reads TGCGCCAGCAGGTCCACAACTAATGAAAAACTGTTTTTT. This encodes CASRSTTNEKLFF.

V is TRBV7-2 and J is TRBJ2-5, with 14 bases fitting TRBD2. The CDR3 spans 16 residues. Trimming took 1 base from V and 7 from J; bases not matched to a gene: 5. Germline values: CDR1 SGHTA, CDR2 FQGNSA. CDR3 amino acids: CASSLETSGGAVTQYF. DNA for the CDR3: TGTGCCAGCAGCTTAGAGACTAGCGGGGGGGCCGTGACCCAGTACTTC. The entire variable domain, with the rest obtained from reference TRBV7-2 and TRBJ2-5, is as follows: GAGVSQSPSNKVTEKGKDVELRCDPISGHTALYWYRQSLGQGLEFLIYFQGNSAPDKSGLPSDRFSAERTGGSVSTLTIQRTQQEDSAVYLCASSLETSGGAVTQYFGPGTRLLVL.

The CDR3 region is CASSPGLAGAEGNIQYF. The CDR3 coding sequence is TGTGCCAGCAGCCCAGGACTAGCGGGAGCGGAGGGAAACATTCAGTACTTC. The rearrangement links TRBV9 to TRBJ2-4; 13 bases are a match to TRBD2. Unmatched junction bases numbered 10, after V lost 4 bases and J lost 6 bases. The germline V gene encodes CDR1 SGDLS and CDR2 YYNGEE. CDR3 length: 17 residues.

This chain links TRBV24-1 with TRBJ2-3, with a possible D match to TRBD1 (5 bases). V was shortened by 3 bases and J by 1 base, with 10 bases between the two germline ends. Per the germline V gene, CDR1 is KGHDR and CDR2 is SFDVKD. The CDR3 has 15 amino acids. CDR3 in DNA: TGTGCCACCAGTGATCAGGGCGCGGGCACAGATACGCAGTATTTT. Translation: CATSDQGAGTDTQYF.

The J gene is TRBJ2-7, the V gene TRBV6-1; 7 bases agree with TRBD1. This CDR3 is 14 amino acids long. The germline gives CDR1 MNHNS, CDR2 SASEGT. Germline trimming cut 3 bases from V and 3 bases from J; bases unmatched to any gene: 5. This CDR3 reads CASSDRQGFYEQYF. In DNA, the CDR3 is TGTGCCAGCAGTGACAGACAGGGTTTCTACGAGCAGTACTTC.

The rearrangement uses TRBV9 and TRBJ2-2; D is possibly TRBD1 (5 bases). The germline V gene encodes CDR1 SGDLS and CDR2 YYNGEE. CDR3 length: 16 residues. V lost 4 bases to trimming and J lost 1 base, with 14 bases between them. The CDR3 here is CASSYREGVNTGELFF. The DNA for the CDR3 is TGTGCCAGCAGCTACCGCGAAGGGGTGAACACCGGGGAGCTGTTTTTT.